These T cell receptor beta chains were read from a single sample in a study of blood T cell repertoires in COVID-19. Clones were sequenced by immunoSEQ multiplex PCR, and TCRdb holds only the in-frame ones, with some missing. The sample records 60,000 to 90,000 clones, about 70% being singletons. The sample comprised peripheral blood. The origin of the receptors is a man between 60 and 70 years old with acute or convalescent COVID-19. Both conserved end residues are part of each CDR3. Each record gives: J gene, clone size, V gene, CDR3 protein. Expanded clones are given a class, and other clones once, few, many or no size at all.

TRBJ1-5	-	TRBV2	CASTRRGGLEDQPQHF
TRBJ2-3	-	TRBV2	CASSSLADSTDTQYF
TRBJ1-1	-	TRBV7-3	CASSLNGQGANTEAFF
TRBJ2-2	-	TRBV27	CATSLIQGAGTGELFF
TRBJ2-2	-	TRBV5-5	CASSLAGQNTGELFF
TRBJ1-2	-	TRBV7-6	CASSPQSGRNYGYTF
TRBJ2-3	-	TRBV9	CASSVLTSGSTDTQYF
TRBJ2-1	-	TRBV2	CAAAADRAYNEQFF
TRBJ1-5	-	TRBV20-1	CSASSWRTGWFQPQHF
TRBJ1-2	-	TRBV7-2	CASSRQGGYTF
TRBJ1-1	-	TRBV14	CASSPSQGYTEAFF
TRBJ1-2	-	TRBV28	CASSSSRSTDYYGYTF
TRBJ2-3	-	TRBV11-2	CASGLAGSTDTQYF
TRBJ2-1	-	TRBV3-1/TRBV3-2	CASTGGRRSNEQFF
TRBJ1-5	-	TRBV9	CASSVDVNLDQPQHF
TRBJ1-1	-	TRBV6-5	CAGTYRGGTEAFF
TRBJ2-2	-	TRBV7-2	CASSFRRTTGELFF
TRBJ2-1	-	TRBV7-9	CASIEVGTLEGNEQFF
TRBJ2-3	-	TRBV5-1	CASSGGDTQYF
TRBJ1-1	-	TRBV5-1	CASSLVGGFDTEAFF
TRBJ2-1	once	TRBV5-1	CASSLKQGSYNEQFF
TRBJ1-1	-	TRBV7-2	CASSARRRENTEAFF
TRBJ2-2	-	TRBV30	CAWSVPGGGNTGELFF
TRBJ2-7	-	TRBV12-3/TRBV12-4	CASTVTGSYEQYF
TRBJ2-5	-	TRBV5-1	CASSLGRGETQYF